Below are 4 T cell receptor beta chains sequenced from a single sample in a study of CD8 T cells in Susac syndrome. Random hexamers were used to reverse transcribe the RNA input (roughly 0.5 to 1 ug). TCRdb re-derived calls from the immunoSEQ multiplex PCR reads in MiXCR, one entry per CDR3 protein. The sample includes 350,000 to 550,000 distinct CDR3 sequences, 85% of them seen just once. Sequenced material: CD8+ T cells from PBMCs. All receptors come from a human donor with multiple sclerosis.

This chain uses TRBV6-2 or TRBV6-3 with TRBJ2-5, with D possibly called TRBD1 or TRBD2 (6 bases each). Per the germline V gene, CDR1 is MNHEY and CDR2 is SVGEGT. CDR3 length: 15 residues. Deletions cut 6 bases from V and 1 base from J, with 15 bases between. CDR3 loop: CASSLHREAQETQYF. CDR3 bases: TGTGCCAGCAGCCTCCACAGGGAGGCCCAAGAGACCCAGTACTTC.

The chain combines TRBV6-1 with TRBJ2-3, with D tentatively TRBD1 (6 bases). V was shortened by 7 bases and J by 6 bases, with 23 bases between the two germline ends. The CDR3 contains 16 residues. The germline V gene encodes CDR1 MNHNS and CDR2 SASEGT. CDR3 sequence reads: CASILRRRGPLDTQYF. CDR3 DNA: TGTGCCAGCATCCTGCGACGCAGGGGTCCGTTGGATACGCAGTATTTT.

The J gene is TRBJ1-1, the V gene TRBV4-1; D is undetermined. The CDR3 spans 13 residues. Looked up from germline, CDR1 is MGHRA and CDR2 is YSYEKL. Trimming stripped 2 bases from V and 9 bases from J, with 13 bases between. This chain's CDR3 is CASSQISRVKAFF. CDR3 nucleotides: TGCGCCAGCAGCCAAATAAGTAGGGTGAAAGCTTTCTTT.

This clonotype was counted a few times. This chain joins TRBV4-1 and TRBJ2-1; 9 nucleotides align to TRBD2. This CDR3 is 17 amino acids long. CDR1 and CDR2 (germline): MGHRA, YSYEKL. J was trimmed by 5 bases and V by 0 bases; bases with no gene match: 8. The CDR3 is CASSQDPAGGLDNEQFF. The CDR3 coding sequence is TGCGCCAGCAGCCAAGATCCAGCGGGGGGACTTGACAATGAGCAGTTCTTC.